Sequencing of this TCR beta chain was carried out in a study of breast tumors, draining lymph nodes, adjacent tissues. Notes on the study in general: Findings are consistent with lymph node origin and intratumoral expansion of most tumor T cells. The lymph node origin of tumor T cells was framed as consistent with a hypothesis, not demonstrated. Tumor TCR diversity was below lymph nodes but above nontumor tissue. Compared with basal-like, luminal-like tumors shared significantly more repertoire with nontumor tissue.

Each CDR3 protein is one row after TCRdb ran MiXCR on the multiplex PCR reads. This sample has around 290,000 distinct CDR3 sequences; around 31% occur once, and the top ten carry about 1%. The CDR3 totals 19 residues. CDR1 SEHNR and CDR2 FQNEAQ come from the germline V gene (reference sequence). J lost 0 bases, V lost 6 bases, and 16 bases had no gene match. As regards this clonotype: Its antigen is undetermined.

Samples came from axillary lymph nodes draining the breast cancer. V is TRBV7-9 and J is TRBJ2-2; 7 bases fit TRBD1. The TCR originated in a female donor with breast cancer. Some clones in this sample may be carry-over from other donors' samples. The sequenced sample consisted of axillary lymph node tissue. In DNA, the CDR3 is TGTGCCAGCAGAAGACAGGGTCCCCAGGGCTGTGCGAACACCGGGGAGCTGTTTTTT. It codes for CASRRQGPQGCANTGELFF.